The 32 T cell receptor beta chains in this list originate from one sample, sequenced in a study of graft-versus-host responses after intestinal transplantation. Libraries were prepared by immunoSEQ multiplex PCR; TCRdb keeps only in-frame clonotypes and omits some of them. In the table there are some 4,300 clones, 25% to 30% of which are singletons. The source material was alloreactive CD4+ T cells from a mixed lymphocyte reaction culture, sampled before transplantation. Subset given: CFSE-low proliferating T cells sorted from roughly six-day pre-transplant mixed lymphocyte reaction (GvH or HvG direction). The receptors shown here come from a human patient who was an organ donor for intestinal transplantation.

By sample share, this clone is medium-sized. J is TRBJ1-2 and V is TRBV7-2; a possible D gene is TRBD1 (5 bases). V lost 3 bases to trimming and J lost 3 bases, with 8 bases between them. The CDR3 is made up of 13 amino acids. CDR1 is SGHTA, CDR2 FQGNSA, per germline. CDR3 coding DNA: TGTGCCAGCAGCTTGGGGGGTCACTATGGCTACACCTTC. This encodes CASSLGGHYGYTF.

Relative to its sample, this clone is medium-sized. The V and J genes are TRBV6-6 and TRBJ2-7; weak D call: TRBD2 (6 bases). Trimming took off 3 bases at V and 0 bases at J, with 12 bases between the two ends. This CDR3 is built from 15 residues. Per germline, CDR1 MNHNY and CDR2 SVGAGI (reference sequence). CDR3 protein: CASSYNTGSSYEQYF. Here the CDR3 DNA reads TGTGCCAGCAGTTATAACACCGGGAGCTCCTACGAGCAGTACTTC.

The CDR3 reads CASSQDLGYGYTF. The CDR3 DNA follows: TGTGCCAGCAGCCAAGATTTGGGGTACGGCTACACCTTC. The chain joins TRBV14 to TRBJ1-2, with D unclear. V was cut by 0 bases and J by 8 bases, with 10 bases left in between. Germline CDR1 SGHDN, CDR2 FVKESK. This CDR3 contains 13 residues.

CDR3 residues: CASSQDRTGKHNSPLHF. DNA for the CDR3: TGCGCCAGCAGCCAAGATCGGACAGGGAAGCATAATTCACCCCTCCACTTT. This chain links TRBV4-1 with TRBJ1-6; 8 bases match TRBD1. The CDR3 has 17 amino acids. The germline V gene has CDR1 MGHRA and CDR2 YSYEKL. The J segment lost 5 bases and the V segment lost 0 bases, leaving 6 bases of the junction unmatched.

This clone was observed a few times. The V gene is TRBV11-3, the J gene TRBJ2-7; 8 bases align to TRBD2. V trimming: 3 bases; J trimming: 2 bases; junction bases outside the gene matches: 3. The CDR3 is 14 residues long. From germline, CDR1 is SGHNT and CDR2 YENEEA. This CDR3 reads CASSFIAGTYEQYF. CDR3 coding DNA: TGTGCCAGCAGCTTCATAGCGGGAACCTACGAGCAGTACTTC.

This clone was observed a few times. This chain's CDR3 is CASSPAGWAEAFF. In DNA, the CDR3 is TGTGCCAGCAGCCCCGCGGGGTGGGCTGAAGCTTTCTTT. The rearrangement joins TRBV4-2 to TRBJ1-1; D is uncertain. V was trimmed by 4 bases and J by 6 bases, leaving 12 bases between them. Germline CDR1 reads LGHNA; CDR2 reads YNFKEQ. The CDR3 sequence is 13 residues long.

By proportion, this clone is medium-sized (0.01 to 0.1%). The CDR3 sequence is CASSIGQNEQYF. The DNA for the CDR3 is TGTGCCAGTAGTATTGGACAGAACGAGCAGTACTTC. The V call is TRBV19, the J call TRBJ2-7; D possibly corresponds to TRBD1 (6 bases). The CDR3 is made up of 12 amino acids. V was cut by 3 bases and J by 5 bases, with 8 bases left in between. CDR1 and CDR2 (germline): LNHDA, SQIVND (reference sequence).

This clone was counted a few times. The V and J genes are TRBV6-1 and TRBJ2-7, with D hard to call. This CDR3 has 12 residues. Trimming removed 3 bases at V and 2 bases at J, with 5 bases between. CDR1 and CDR2 from the germline V gene are MNHNS and SASEGT. This CDR3 is CASSDRTYEQYF. In DNA form, the CDR3 reads TGTGCCAGCAGTGACAGGACCTACGAGCAGTACTTC.

A note on this clone: The junction differs from germline at one of its ends, possibly a read error. The rearrangement uses TRBV5-8 and TRBJ1-3, with D perhaps TRBD1 (5 bases). Germline values: CDR1 SGHTS, CDR2 YDEGEE. The CDR3 contains 15 residues. CDR3 nucleotides: TGTGCCAGAAGCTCCAGACAGAGCTCTGGAAACACCATATATTTT. It codes for CARSSRQSSGNTIYF.

The V call is TRBV30, the J call TRBJ1-2; no firm D call. Trimming removed 4 bases from V and 7 bases from J, with 16 bases in between. Germline loops: CDR1 GTSNPN, CDR2 SVGIG (reference sequence). There are 13 residues in the CDR3. The CDR3 loop reads CAWKTIGIGGYTF. The CDR3 coding sequence is TGTGCCTGGAAAACGATAGGGATTGGTGGCTACACCTTC.

In its sample, this clone is medium-sized. The CDR3 nucleotides are TGTGCCAGCAGCTACATGGGGCAGGGTAATGGCTACACCTTC. Translated, it gives CASSYMGQGNGYTF. The J gene is TRBJ1-2, the V gene TRBV6-6; possible D gene TRBD1, 5 bases. Trimming left V 6 bases short and J 6 bases short, with 17 bases between. CDR3 length equals 14 residues. In germline, CDR1 is MNHNY, CDR2 SVGAGI (reference sequence).

This chain uses TRBV7-9 with TRBJ1-2, with D unresolved. The CDR3 is made up of 16 amino acids. The V and J ends lost 5 bases and 0 bases respectively, with 16 bases between them. The germline V gene encodes CDR1 SEHNR and CDR2 FQNEAQ (reference sequence). CDR3 protein: CASSTRRTAPNYGYTF. In nucleotides, the CDR3 is TGTGCCAGCAGCACTCGGCGTACAGCGCCTAACTATGGCTACACCTTC.

CDR3 protein: CASSPGGGNTIYF. The CDR3 DNA is TGTGCCAGCTCACCAGGGGGAGGAAACACCATATATTTT. V usage is TRBV18 and J usage is TRBJ1-3; possibly TRBD1 for D (5 bases). Per germline, CDR1 KGHSH and CDR2 LQKENI. The CDR3 contains 13 residues. Trimming cost V 2 bases and J 4 bases, with 6 bases left between them. The full variable domain, in which reference TRBV18 and TRBJ1-3 provide the parts outside the CDR3, is NAGVMQNPRHLVRRRGQEARLRCSPMKGHSHVYWYRQLPEEGLKFMVYLQKENIIDESGMPKERFSAEFPKEGPSILRIQQVVRGDSAAYFCASSPGGGNTIYFGEGSWLTVV.

Relative to its sample, this clone is large. This chain uses TRBV16 with TRBJ1-5; unclear D gene. Deletions cut 0 bases from V and 4 bases from J, with 7 bases between. The CDR3 runs to 14 residues. CDR1 and CDR2 from the germline V gene are KGHSY and FQNENV. The CDR3 DNA follows: TGTGCCAGCAGCCAATCAGGGCCGAATCAGCCCCAGCATTTT. It yields the protein CASSQSGPNQPQHF.

This chain joins TRBV5-6 and TRBJ2-5; the match to TRBD2 covers 11 bases. The J call is in doubt because the DNA end fits TRBJ2-7 better. The CDR3 runs 15 residues. Germline CDR1 reads SGHDT; CDR2 reads YYEEEE. CDR3 sequence: CASSLLAGGPYEQYF. Written as DNA, the CDR3 is TGTGCCAGCAGCTTGTTAGCGGGGGGGCCCTACGAGCAGTACTTC.

This clone qualifies as large. The V call is TRBV9, the J call TRBJ2-3; D not certain. From germline, CDR1 is SGDLS and CDR2 YYNGEE. The length of the CDR3 is 15 residues. V was trimmed by 0 bases and J by 4 bases, leaving 12 bases between them. As DNA, the CDR3 is TGTGCCAGCAGCGTAGTCCCCGCGAGGTCAGATACGCAGTATTTT. As protein: CASSVVPARSDTQYF.

By frequency in the sample, this clone is medium-sized. The rearrangement joins TRBV7-3 to TRBJ2-1; TRBD2 matches 8 bases. Per germline, CDR1 SGHTA and CDR2 FQGTGA. The CDR3 length is 16 residues. The J segment lost 0 bases and the V segment lost 1 base, leaving 2 bases of the junction unmatched. The CDR3 sequence: CASSLKSGSSYNEQFF. The CDR3 DNA sequence: TGTGCCAGCAGCTTAAAGAGCGGGAGCTCCTACAATGAGCAGTTCTTC.

This clone was seen a handful of times. The chain carries TRBV2 and TRBJ2-3; maybe TRBD2 (6 bases). With 10 bases removed from V and 2 bases from J, the gap between germline ends came to 16 bases. The germline gives CDR1 SNHLY, CDR2 FYNNEI. CDR3 length equals 14 residues. For the CDR3, the DNA is TGTGCCACAAAGGGGACTGATAACACAGATACGCAGTATTTT. The encoded protein is CATKGTDNTDTQYF. The whole variable domain, remainder taken from reference TRBV2 and TRBJ2-3, is EPEVTQTPSHQVTQMGQEVILRCVPISNHLYFYWYRQILGQKVEFLVSFYNNEISEKSEIFDDQFSVERPDGSNFTLKIRSTKLEDSAMYFCATKGTDNTDTQYFGPGTRLTVL.

The chain recombines TRBV5-4 with TRBJ2-2, with 12 bases fitting TRBD1. From germline, CDR1 is SGHNT and CDR2 YYREEE (reference sequence). The CDR3 covers 16 residues. With V trimmed by 2 bases and J by 3 bases, 2 bases remained unmatched. The CDR3 protein is CASSFGTGGYTGELFF. The CDR3 nucleotides read TGTGCCAGCAGCTTCGGGACAGGGGGCTACACCGGGGAGCTGTTTTTT.

This rearrangement joins TRBV5-1 to TRBJ2-7, with 7 bases that match TRBD2. CDR1 is SGHRS, CDR2 YFSETQ, per germline. Losses at the gene ends were 3 bases for V and 4 bases for J; bases not matched to a gene: 7. CDR3 length: 14 residues. DNA for the CDR3: TGCGCCAGCAGCTCGGGACTAACGGCATACGAGCAGTACTTC. This sequence encodes CASSSGLTAYEQYF.

The chain has TRBV10-3 and TRBJ1-2; D is unclear. The CDR3 has 15 amino acids. Germline V gene data show CDR1 as ENHRY and CDR2 as SYGVKD. Trimming shortened V by 10 bases and J by 0 bases, and 18 bases separated the two germline ends. CDR3 bases: TGTGCCAGCAGACCTCGGGAGGGTACTAACTATGGCTACACCTTC. Its translation: CASRPREGTNYGYTF.

The chain links TRBV29-1 to TRBJ1-2, with 9 positions matching TRBD1. The CDR3 runs to 14 residues. Germline CDR1 and CDR2: SQVTM and ANQGSEA. With 1 base clipped from V and 4 bases from J, the junction kept 4 bases outside the gene matches. CDR3: CSVEGGQGGYGYTF. The CDR3 DNA reads TGCAGCGTTGAAGGGGGACAGGGTGGCTATGGCTACACCTTC.

V is TRBV21-1 and J is TRBJ2-1. TRBV21-1 is tagged as a pseudogene. This CDR3 has 11 residues. The CDR3 DNA reads as TGTGCCAGCAGCAAACCCGCCCGGCAGTTCTTC. It translates to CASSKPARQFF.

This clone occurred a few times. The J gene is TRBJ2-7, the V gene TRBV7-9; TRBD1 is a possible D gene (6 bases). V was shortened by 5 bases and J by 6 bases, with 14 bases between the two germline ends. Germline values: CDR1 SEHNR, CDR2 FQNEAQ (reference sequence). The CDR3 has 13 residues. For the CDR3, the DNA is TGTGCCAGCAGCCCACGACAGGCGGGCGAGCAGTACTTC. It yields the protein CASSPRQAGEQYF.

This clone was counted between two and nine times. V is TRBV5-8 and J is TRBJ1-1; 8 nucleotides align to TRBD1. The trim removed 4 bases at V and 5 bases at J, leaving 4 bases unmatched. This CDR3 comprises 13 residues. CDR1 SGHTS and CDR2 YDEGEE come from the germline V gene. CDR3 in amino acids: CASSQGAGTEAFF. For the CDR3, the DNA is TGTGCCAGCAGCCAGGGGGCTGGGACTGAAGCTTTCTTT.

The chain links TRBV2 to TRBJ2-1; no clear D. CDR3 length: 14 residues. Deletions cut 6 bases from V and 5 bases from J, with 14 bases between. Germline CDR1 and CDR2: SNHLY and FYNNEI. The chain's CDR3 is CASSGRNSHNEQFF. The CDR3 coding sequence is TGTGCCAGCAGCGGGCGCAACAGTCACAATGAGCAGTTCTTC. Full variable domain (missing parts from reference TRBV2 and TRBJ2-1): EPEVTQTPSHQVTQMGQEVILRCVPISNHLYFYWYRQILGQKVEFLVSFYNNEISEKSEIFDDQFSVERPDGSNFTLKIRSTKLEDSAMYFCASSGRNSHNEQFFGPGTRLTVL.

This clone was recorded a few times. This chain uses TRBV7-2 with TRBJ1-1, with 7 bases aligning to TRBD1. There are 14 residues in the CDR3. V lost 1 base and J lost 1; bases outside the gene matches: 0. Per the germline V gene, CDR1 is SGHTA and CDR2 is FQGNSA. The CDR3 region has the DNA TGTGCCAGCAGCTTAGGGACAGGGAACACTGAAGCTTTCTTT. It yields the protein CASSLGTGNTEAFF.

The chain combines TRBV2 with TRBJ2-2, with D hard to call. With 5 bases removed from V and 6 bases from J, the gap between germline ends came to 1 base. CDR3 length: 10 residues. Germline CDR1 and CDR2: SNHLY and FYNNEI. The CDR3 DNA reads TGTGCCAGCAGTTCCGGGGAGCTGTTTTTT. Translated, it gives CASSSGELFF. Complete variable domain (other parts from reference TRBV2 and TRBJ2-2): EPEVTQTPSHQVTQMGQEVILRCVPISNHLYFYWYRQILGQKVEFLVSFYNNEISEKSEIFDDQFSVERPDGSNFTLKIRSTKLEDSAMYFCASSSGELFFGEGSRLTVL.

In this sample, this clone turned up a few times. The gene calls are TRBV6-6 and TRBJ2-1; 7 bases line up with TRBD2. CDR1 MNHNY and CDR2 SVGAGI come from the germline V gene (reference sequence). The CDR3 extends over 13 amino acids. Germline trimming cut 0 bases from V and 13 bases from J; bases unmatched to any gene: 6. The CDR3, as DNA: TGTGCCAGCAGTTACTCGCCGGGGGGAGGTCAGTTCTTC. This codes for CASSYSPGGGQFF.

By sample fraction, this clone is large. V is TRBV7-2 and J is TRBJ2-7; D is undetermined. This CDR3 region has 17 residues. The V end lost 0 bases, the J end lost 4 bases, and 19 bases lay between the germline ends. Germline V gene lookup returns CDR1 SGHTA and CDR2 FQGNSA. CDR3 residues: CASSLAVGPLGLYEQYF. CDR3 DNA sequence: TGTGCCAGCAGCTTAGCGGTAGGACCCCTTGGGTTATACGAGCAGTACTTC.

The chain employs TRBV28 and TRBJ2-1; D not certain. The CDR3 has 12 residues. Trimming pared 10 bases from V and 1 base from J, leaving 8 bases between. Germline V gene lookup returns CDR1 MDHEN and CDR2 SYDVKM. The CDR3 nucleotides read TGTGCCACAATGACTTCCTACAATGAGCAGTTCTTC. Protein: CATMTSYNEQFF.

This clone was observed a handful of times. The chain employs TRBV11-2 and TRBJ2-2, with D hard to call. The CDR3 consists of 12 residues. The V gene lost 5 bases and the J gene lost 6 bases, with 7 bases spanning the gap. Germline assignment: CDR1 SGHAT and CDR2 FQNNGV. The CDR3 nucleotides read TGTGCCAGCAGCCGTGTCCCCGGGGAGCTGTTTTTT. Translation gives CASSRVPGELFF.